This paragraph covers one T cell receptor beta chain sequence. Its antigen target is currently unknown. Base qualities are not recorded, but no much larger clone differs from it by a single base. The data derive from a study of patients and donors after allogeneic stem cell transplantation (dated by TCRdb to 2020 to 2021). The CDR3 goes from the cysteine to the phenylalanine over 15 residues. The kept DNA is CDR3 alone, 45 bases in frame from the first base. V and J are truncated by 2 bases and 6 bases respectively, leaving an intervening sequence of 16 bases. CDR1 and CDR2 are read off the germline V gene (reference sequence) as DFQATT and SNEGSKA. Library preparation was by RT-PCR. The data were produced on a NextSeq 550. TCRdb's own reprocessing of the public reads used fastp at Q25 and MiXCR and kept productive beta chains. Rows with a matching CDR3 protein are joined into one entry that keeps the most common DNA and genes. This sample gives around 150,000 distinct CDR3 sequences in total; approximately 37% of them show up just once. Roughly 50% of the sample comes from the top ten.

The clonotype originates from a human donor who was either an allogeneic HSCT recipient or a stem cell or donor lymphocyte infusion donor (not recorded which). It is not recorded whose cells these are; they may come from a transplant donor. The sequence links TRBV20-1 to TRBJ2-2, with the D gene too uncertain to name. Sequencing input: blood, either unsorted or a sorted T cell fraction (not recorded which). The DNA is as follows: TGCAGTGCTAGACCCCAAGCCGCTGCATCCGGGGAGCTGTTTTTT. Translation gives CSARPQAAASGELFF.